Listed below are T cell receptor beta chains from one sample, sequenced in a study of blood T cell repertoires in COVID-19. Generated by immunoSEQ multiplex PCR, the TCRdb table keeps only in-frame clones and is missing some. The table records under 250,000 clones, over 60% of them present only once. The sample consisted of peripheral blood. The receptors shown here come from a woman in her 70s with acute or convalescent COVID-19. Each CDR3 is given with its conserved first and last residue. D genes are given only for firm matches. Clone size is not always given. Where it is, it says once, few, many or a class for expanded clones.

clone_size: NA; j_call: TRBJ2-7; d_call: TRBD2; v_call: TRBV6-6; cdr3_nt: TGTGCCAGCAGTCCTAGCGGGAGGGCCTACTACGAGCAGTACTTC; cdr3_aa: CASSPSGRAYYEQYF
clone_size: NA; j_call: TRBJ2-3; d_call: TRBD1; v_call: TRBV9; cdr3_nt: TGTGCCAGCAGCGTAAAAGACAGGGCTACAGATACGCAGTATTTT; cdr3_aa: CASSVKDRATDTQYF
clone_size: NA; j_call: TRBJ1-2; d_call: TRBD1; v_call: TRBV5-6; cdr3_nt: TGTTCAAGCCGGGGACAGGGGGCGGAGGGCTACACCTTC; cdr3_aa: CSSRGQGAEGYTF
clone_size: NA; j_call: TRBJ2-3; d_call: TRBD1; v_call: TRBV10-1; cdr3_nt: TGCGCCAGCAGTGAGTCGGACAGGGGAAGCACAGATACGCAGTATTTT; cdr3_aa: CASSESDRGSTDTQYF
clone_size: few; j_call: TRBJ1-1; d_call: TRBD1; v_call: TRBV2; cdr3_nt: TGTGCCAGCAGCCGACAGGGTGGTGGGAACACTGAAGCTTTCTTT; cdr3_aa: CASSRQGGGNTEAFF
clone_size: few; j_call: TRBJ2-1; d_call: NA; v_call: TRBV6-5; cdr3_nt: TGTGCCAGCACGGGGGGCCCCTCCTACAATGAGCAGTTCTTC; cdr3_aa: CASTGGPSYNEQFF
clone_size: NA; j_call: TRBJ1-4; d_call: TRBD1; v_call: TRBV6-2/TRBV6-3; cdr3_nt: TGTGCCAGCAGTCGGGACAGACTAACTAATGAAAAACTGTTTTTT; cdr3_aa: CASSRDRLTNEKLFF
clone_size: once; j_call: TRBJ1-6; d_call: NA; v_call: TRBV30; cdr3_nt: TGTGCCTGGGGGGGGCAGGATTATAATTCACCCCTCCACTTT; cdr3_aa: CAWGGQDYNSPLHF
clone_size: NA; j_call: TRBJ1-5; d_call: TRBD1; v_call: TRBV19; cdr3_nt: TGTGCCAGTGGGGGGACAGTTAGCAATCAGCCCCAGCATTTT; cdr3_aa: CASGGTVSNQPQHF
clone_size: NA; j_call: TRBJ1-1; d_call: NA; v_call: TRBV5-3; cdr3_nt: TGTGCAGGATGGTGGGTCGGGGGAGGCACTGAAGCTTTCTTT; cdr3_aa: CAGWWVGGGTEAFF
clone_size: NA; j_call: TRBJ2-1; d_call: TRBD2; v_call: TRBV9; cdr3_nt: TGTGCCAGCAGCGCTTCGGGGACTAGCAGCAATGAGCAGTTCTTC; cdr3_aa: CASSASGTSSNEQFF